Presented here are 12 T cell receptor beta chains from one specimen sequenced in a study of response to subunit inactivated influenza vaccine. TCRdb re-derived calls from the RT-PCR reads in MiXCR, one entry per CDR3 protein. The table shows 150,000 to 200,000 distinct CDR3 sequences, with approximately 11% occurring only once. The sequencing used non-naive T cells sorted from PBMCs, collected around seven weeks after vaccination. These TCRs come from a man between 50 and 59 years old who received an inactivated influenza vaccine.

V gene TRBV7-2 combines with J gene TRBJ1-1, with D tentatively TRBD1 (5 bases). Trimming took 4 bases from V and 5 from J, leaving 14 bases between them. Germline lookup yields CDR1 SGHTA and CDR2 FQGNSA. The CDR3 has 14 amino acids. The CDR3 bases are TGTGCCAGCAGCTCCGCGCAGGGCCGGACTGAAGCTTTCTTT. It specifies CASSSAQGRTEAFF.

This clonotype was recorded many times. V gene TRBV5-1 combines with J gene TRBJ2-7; TRBD2 matches at 7 bases. This CDR3 comprises 15 residues. Per germline, CDR1 SGHRS and CDR2 YFSETQ. V was clipped by 0 bases and J by 6 bases; unmatched bases: 9. The CDR3 sequence: CASSLAGGRASEQYF. Written as DNA, the CDR3 is TGCGCCAGCAGCTTGGCCGGAGGGAGGGCCAGCGAGCAGTACTTC.

This clonotype turned up a few times. The J gene is TRBJ1-1, the V gene TRBV7-9; D perhaps matches TRBD1 (5 bases). V dropped 1 base and J dropped 0 bases, with 12 bases sitting between them. Germline V lookup: CDR1 SEHNR, CDR2 FQNEAQ (reference sequence). The CDR3 length is 16 residues. DNA of the CDR3: TGTGCCAGCAGCTTAGGAATGGGGACTATGAACACTGAAGCTTTCTTT. Protein: CASSLGMGTMNTEAFF.

This rearrangement joins TRBV20-1 to TRBJ1-2; the D is unclear. This CDR3 contains 13 residues. Germline values: CDR1 DFQATT, CDR2 SNEGSKA (reference sequence). The V and J ends lost 4 bases and 5 bases respectively, with 14 bases between them. The CDR3 region has the DNA TGCAGTGCTAAGAGGCGGCAAGATTATGGCTACACCTTC. Translation: CSAKRRQDYGYTF.

The chain has TRBV25-1 and TRBJ2-7, with 10 bases identical to TRBD2. CDR1 and CDR2 from the germline V gene are MGHDK and SYGVNS. CDR3 length equals 17 residues. Trimming removed 2 bases from V and 6 bases from J; junction bases left unmatched: 13. The CDR3 protein is CASSEHSASGRGSEQYF. DNA of the CDR3: TGTGCCAGCAGTGAACACTCCGCTAGCGGGAGAGGGTCCGAGCAGTACTTC.

V gene TRBV20-1 combines with J gene TRBJ1-1, with TRBD1 matching 7 bases. Germline V lookup: CDR1 DFQATT, CDR2 SNEGSKA (reference sequence). Trimming cost V 3 bases and J 1 base; bases outside gene matches: 2. This CDR3 contains 13 residues. DNA of the CDR3: TGCAGTGCTAGGCACAGGGGGAACACTGAAGCTTTCTTT. Translation gives CSARHRGNTEAFF.

This clonotype was detected ten times or more. The chain recombines TRBV24-1 with TRBJ2-2; D remains unclear. Germline loops: CDR1 KGHDR, CDR2 SFDVKD. The CDR3 totals 13 residues. V gave up 5 bases and J gave up 4 bases, with 7 bases separating them. CDR3 nucleotides: TGTGCCACCAGTGCCTTAACCACCGGGGAGCTGTTTTTT. Protein: CATSALTTGELFF.

Of note for this clonotype: At one end, the junction sequence differs from germline, possibly due to a read error. The chain combines TRBV4-1 with TRBJ2-7, with D perhaps given as TRBD1 or TRBD2 (5 bases each). In germline, CDR1 is MGHRA, CDR2 YSYEKL. This CDR3 comprises 13 residues. CDR3 region: CASSRDLPCEQYF. The CDR3 DNA follows: TGTGCCAGCAGCCGGGACCTCCCCTGCGAGCAGTACTTC.

This chain links TRBV5-1 with TRBJ1-4, with TRBD1 matching 7 bases. The CDR3 covers 15 residues. Germline CDR1 and CDR2: SGHRS and YFSETQ. V gave up 5 bases and J gave up 3 bases; unmatched junction bases: 7. This CDR3 is CASRTWTGANEKLFF. CDR3 sequence (DNA): TGCGCCAGCAGAACTTGGACAGGAGCTAATGAAAAACTGTTTTTT.

This clonotype was detected only a few times. The chain carries TRBV27 and TRBJ1-4; 7 positions match TRBD1. Germline loops: CDR1 MNHEY, CDR2 SMNVEV (reference sequence). This CDR3 region has 14 residues. V lost 3 bases and J lost 8; bases outside the gene matches: 6. The CDR3 nucleotides are TGTGCCAGCAGTTTTCGACAGGGAAAAGAAAAACTGTTTTTT. It yields the protein CASSFRQGKEKLFF. The whole variable domain, remainder taken from reference TRBV27 and TRBJ1-4, is EAQVTQNPRYLITVTGKKLTVTCSQNMNHEYMSWYRQDPGLGLRQIYYSMNVEVTDKGDVPEGYKVSRKEKRNFPLILESPSPNQTSLYFCASSFRQGKEKLFFGSGTQLSVL.

This clonotype has more than one count but fewer than ten. V usage is TRBV4-3 and J usage is TRBJ2-1; 7 nucleotides agree with TRBD2. This CDR3 spans 17 amino acids. CDR1 LGHNA and CDR2 YSLEER come from the germline V gene. V gave up 0 bases and J gave up 9 bases; unmatched junction bases: 14. Here the CDR3 DNA reads TGCGCCAGCAGCCAAGAATATAGTCTAGCGGACATTCGTGAGCAGTTCTTC. It specifies CASSQEYSLADIREQFF.

V gene TRBV20-1 combines with J gene TRBJ1-6; 7 bases align to TRBD1. The CDR3 consists of 12 residues. V gave up 5 bases and J gave up 7 bases; unmatched junction bases: 2. Looked up from germline, CDR1 is DFQATT and CDR2 is SNEGSKA (reference sequence). The CDR3 bases are TGCAGTGCTGGGACAGTCAATTCACCCCTCCACTTT. The encoded protein is CSAGTVNSPLHF.